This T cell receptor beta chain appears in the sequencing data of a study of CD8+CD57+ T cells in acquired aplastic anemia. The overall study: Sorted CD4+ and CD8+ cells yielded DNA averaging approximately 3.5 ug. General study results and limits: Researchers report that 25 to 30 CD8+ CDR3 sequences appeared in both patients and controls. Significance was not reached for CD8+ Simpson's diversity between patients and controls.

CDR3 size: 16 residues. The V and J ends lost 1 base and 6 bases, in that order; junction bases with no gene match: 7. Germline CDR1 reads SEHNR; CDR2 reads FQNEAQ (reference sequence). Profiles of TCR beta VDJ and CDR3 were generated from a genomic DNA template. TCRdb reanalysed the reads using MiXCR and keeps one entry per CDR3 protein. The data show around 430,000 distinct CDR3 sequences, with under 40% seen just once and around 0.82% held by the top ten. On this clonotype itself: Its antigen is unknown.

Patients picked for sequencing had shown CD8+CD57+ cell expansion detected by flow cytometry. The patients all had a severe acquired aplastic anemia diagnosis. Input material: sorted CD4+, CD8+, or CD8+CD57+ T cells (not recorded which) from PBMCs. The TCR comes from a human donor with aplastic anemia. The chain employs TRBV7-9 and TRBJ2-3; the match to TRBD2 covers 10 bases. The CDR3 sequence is CASSLGTSGTADTQYF. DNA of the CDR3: TGTGCCAGCAGCTTAGGGACTAGCGGTACTGCCGATACGCAGTATTTT.